This T cell receptor (beta chain) is from a study of T cells after posttransplantation cyclophosphamide. Findings and caveats of the study: Later post-transplant blood repertoires were often dominated by donor CD8+ memory clones. After PTCy, TRB diversity resembled that of CNI/methotrexate controls. Blood and skin or GI T cell repertoires showed limited TRB overlap.

The sample holds many counts of this clone. The antigen is unknown. Peripheral blood was collected from the related graft donor on the marrow donation day. Using immunoSEQ multiplex PCR, the repertoire was profiled, and TCRdb retains in-frame clones only, with some absent. Sampling found tens of thousands of clones, none seen once. The CDR3 runs to 16 residues. The V gene's germline CDR1 is SGHRS and CDR2 YFSETQ. V shed 4 bases, J shed 7 bases, and the junction held 6 bases outside the gene matches. V gene TRBV5-1 combines with J gene TRBJ2-1; 15 positions match TRBD2. This sequence was found in an older woman in good health, CMV-negative, and a related stem cell transplant donor. Sequencing was done on a sample of PBMCs. In DNA, the CDR3 is TGCGCCAGCAGCCTCTCCGGGACTAGCGGGAGGAATGAGCAGTTCTTC. Residues: CASSLSGTSGRNEQFF.